This T cell receptor beta chain emerged from a study of Graves' ophthalmopathy and Graves' hyperthyroidism. Notes on the study in general: A roughly 80% specificity and roughly 90% sensitivity were achieved by a 13-signature model that separated ophthalmopathy from stable hyperthyroidism. Most thyroid-expanded clonotypes exceeding 0.001 frequency were also found in blood.

There are 17 residues in the CDR3. V trimming: 0 bases; J trimming: 4 bases; junction bases outside the gene matches: 4. Germline CDR1 LNHNV, CDR2 YYDKDF (reference sequence). This clonotype was counted at least ten times. Its antigen is not known. The hyperthyroidism patients, aged 18 to 65, had been newly diagnosed, with under 2 months' duration. The authors isolated PBMCs from around 9.8 ml of fresh peripheral blood. The authors amplified TCR beta CDR3 regions, and they did so from RNA transcripts for repertoire sequencing. HTBI-primed RT-PCR formed the first round, and a multiplex PCR formed the second. Each CDR3 protein gets one entry after TCRdb re-called the multiplex PCR reads with MiXCR. Among fewer than 650,000 distinct CDR3 sequences, about 20% were seen once, and the ten largest hold more than 5.5%.

The rearrangement uses TRBV15 and TRBJ2-2, with 11 positions matching TRBD1. The clonotype comes from a woman between 18 and 29 years old with stable Graves' hyperthyroidism. Some clones in this sample may be carry-over from other donors' samples. The source material was peripheral blood. In DNA form, the CDR3 reads TGTGCCACCAGCAGAGATCGAGGGACAGGGGGCACCGGGGAGCTGTTTTTT. Amino acid sequence: CATSRDRGTGGTGELFF.